A selection of T cell receptor beta chains follows, all from one sample in a study of breast tumors, draining lymph nodes, adjacent tissues. TCRdb passed the multiplex PCR reads through MiXCR, listing each CDR3 protein once. The sample contains about 300,000 distinct CDR3 sequences, 30% of which appear only once. Sequenced input: axillary lymph node tissue. All receptors come from a female donor with breast cancer. Some clones in this sample may be carry-over from other donors' samples. Both conserved end residues are part of each CDR3. Size values are once, few and many counts, or a class for expanded clones, and some rows have none.

TRBJ1-2,TRBV10-3,once,CAIRTGGVNYGYTF
TRBJ1-2,TRBV5-1,many,CASSDRDSFVNGYTF
TRBJ2-7,TRBV10-3,many,CAISESSGSTSYEQYF
TRBJ1-6,TRBV5-1,many,CASSLDRGNSPLHF
TRBJ2-4,TRBV5-4,-,CASSGLAGDIQYF
TRBJ2-7,TRBV6-1,few,CASSGPSGSGRAYEQYF
TRBJ1-5,TRBV12-3/TRBV12-4,many,CASSRTDNQPQHF
TRBJ1-6,TRBV12-3/TRBV12-4,many,CASSSRIRNSPLHF
TRBJ1-5,TRBV19,many,CASSIQTDGPQHF
TRBJ2-2,TRBV10-3,many,CAISDWGLNTGELFF
TRBJ1-5,TRBV6-5,many,CASSYQGNQPQHF
TRBJ2-2,TRBV25-1,-,CASSFWGLAGGPGELVF
TRBJ2-4,TRBV9,few,CASSVGREGAVSKNIQYF
TRBJ2-1,TRBV5-1,many,CASSSGLADYNEQFF
TRBJ2-5,TRBV11-2,many,CASSLEVGSQETQYF
TRBJ2-1,TRBV14,-,CASSPLGAGGLGTEQFF
TRBJ2-7,TRBV7-2,-,CASSFGVGLAGESDF
TRBJ2-7,TRBV20-1,many,CSASGAAGYEQYF
TRBJ1-1,TRBV9,-,CASTVLNRENTEAFF
TRBJ1-4,TRBV20-1,many,CSAQPGVNEKLFF
TRBJ2-3,TRBV9,many,CASSPQPGGTDTQYF
TRBJ2-3,TRBV11-3,many,CASSLQGAGDTQYF
TRBJ2-7,TRBV30,many,CAWSVIQGYEQYF
TRBJ1-3,TRBV6-5,-,CASSLSQNTIYF
TRBJ2-1,TRBV6-5,many,CASSPGRLSYNEQFF
TRBJ1-2,TRBV20-1,many,CSVQGPNYGYTF
TRBJ2-1,TRBV11-3,-,CASSPSRAESFYNEQFF
TRBJ2-7,TRBV12-5,many,CASGLVGGGEQYF